These T cell receptor beta chains were read from a single sample in a study of T cell responses to AZD1222 COVID-19 vaccine. Only in-frame clones appear in the TCRdb table, and some are missing; sequencing was by immunoSEQ multiplex PCR. The repertoire has roughly 160,000 clones, around nine tenths of them found once; the top ten carry roughly 1.1%. Here the sequenced sample was peripheral blood, taken 28 days after the second AZD1222 dose. All receptors derive from an adult who received the AZD1222 COVID-19 vaccine. The CDR3 runs from the conserved cysteine through the conserved F or W. The D gene is left open where the match is weak. Only some rows state a clone size, as once, few, many or a class for expanded clones.

d_call | clone_size | j_call | v_call | cdr3_length | cdr3_nt | cdr3_aa
TRBD2 | - | TRBJ2-7 | TRBV5-4 | 15 | TGTGCCAGCAGCTTGACTAGCGGCGGAGTCTACGAGCAGTACTTC | CASSLTSGGVYEQYF
- | - | TRBJ2-2 | TRBV19 | 15 | TGTGCCAGTTCCTACGTCTCCTCAGGGCCCGGGGAGCTGTTTTTT | CASSYVSSGPGELFF
- | - | TRBJ1-1 | TRBV19 | 16 | TGTGCCAGTAGTGAAGGAGGCTCCGATGATTACTCTGAAGCTTTCTTT | CASSEGGSDDYSEAFF
- | - | TRBJ1-1 | TRBV18 | 10 | TGTGCCCCTACCCCCCCCAGGGCTTTCTTT | CAPTPPRAFF
- | - | TRBJ1-2 | TRBV5-1 | 12 | TGCGCCAGCAGCTTAGACTATCCGGGCTACACCTTC | CASSLDYPGYTF
TRBD1 | - | TRBJ1-2 | TRBV11-2 | 16 | TGTGCCAGCAGTTCTCAGAGGCGGGACAGGATGTATGGCTACACCTTC | CASSSQRRDRMYGYTF
TRBD2 | - | TRBJ2-3 | TRBV19 | 16 | TGTGCCAGTAGTATTCGGACTAGCGGGGGGCCGGATACGCAGTATTTT | CASSIRTSGGPDTQYF
- | - | TRBJ2-6 | TRBV7-8 | 13 | TGTGCCAGCAGCTGGTTCGGTACCAACGTCCTGACTTTC | CASSWFGTNVLTF
- | - | TRBJ1-4 | TRBV4-3 | 14 | TGCGCCAGATTTAGGGACGTCAATAATGAAAAACTGTTTTTT | CARFRDVNNEKLFF
- | - | TRBJ2-3 | TRBV7-9 | 12 | TGTGCCAGCGCATCCCGGGCAGATACGCAGTATTTT | CASASRADTQYF
TRBD1 | few | TRBJ2-7 | TRBV27 | 16 | TGTGCCAGCAGTTCCACCGGGACAGGAGCCCTCTACGAGCAGTACTTC | CASSSTGTGALYEQYF
- | few | TRBJ2-5 | TRBV28 | 15 | TGTGCCACCTCGCTGGGCCCCCGTCCGCAAGAGACCCAGTACTTC | CATSLGPRPQETQYF
TRBD2 | - | TRBJ2-3 | TRBV11-3 | 16 | TGTGCCAGCAGCTTTTGGACTAGCGGGGGGACCCATACGCAGTATTTT | CASSFWTSGGTHTQYF
TRBD2 | once | TRBJ2-1 | TRBV4-1 | 20 | TGCGCCAGCAGCCAAGAAGGGACTAGCGGGGGGGTACCCCCCTACAATGAGCAGTTCTTC | CASSQEGTSGGVPPYNEQFF
TRBD1 | - | TRBJ1-2 | TRBV3-1/TRBV3-2 | 12 | TGTGCCAGCACTAGGACAGGGGAGGGCTACACCTTC | CASTRTGEGYTF
TRBD2 | once | TRBJ2-7 | TRBV7-9 | 15 | TGTGCCAGCAGCACAATCGAGCGGGGGGACCGCGAGCAGTACTTC | CASSTIERGDREQYF
- | - | TRBJ1-1 | TRBV10-1 | 13 | TGCGCCAGCAGTGAGTCCCAAGGGACTGAAGCTTTCTTT | CASSESQGTEAFF
- | - | TRBJ2-3 | TRBV11-2 | 16 | TGTGCCAGCAGCTCCGTTCGTGGGGGAAGCACAGATACGCAGTATTTT | CASSSVRGGSTDTQYF
TRBD1 | - | TRBJ1-6 | TRBV24-1 | 16 | TGTGCCACTTGGGACAGCCCAAACTCCTATAATTCACCCCTCCACTTT | CATWDSPNSYNSPLHF
- | once | TRBJ2-3 | TRBV6-4 | 15 | TGTGCCAGCAGTGCTTCCGGGGGCGCAGCCCATACGCAGTATTTT | CASSASGGAAHTQYF
- | - | TRBJ1-1 | TRBV3-1/TRBV3-2 | 13 | TGTGCCAGCAGCCAATCCTTGAACACTGAAGCTTTCTTT | CASSQSLNTEAFF
- | - | TRBJ1-3 | TRBV27 | 13 | TGTGCCAGCAGGTCTTACTCTGGAAACACCATATATTTT | CASRSYSGNTIYF
TRBD1 | - | TRBJ1-4 | TRBV11-2 | 17 | TGTGCCATCCTGACCCTCGACAGGGGAGCAACTAATGAAAAACTGTTTTTT | CAILTLDRGATNEKLFF
TRBD2 | - | TRBJ2-2 | TRBV2 | 16 | TGTGCCAGCCTCTCACTAGCGGGGGAAAACACCGGGGAGCTGTTTTTT | CASLSLAGENTGELFF
- | - | TRBJ1-5 | TRBV2 | 16 | TGTGCCAGCAACCTCAGGAGGAGGGATAGCAATCAGCCCCAGCATTTT | CASNLRRRDSNQPQHF
- | - | TRBJ2-3 | TRBV5-1 | 15 | TGCGCCAGCAGCCCCGAGCTGGGGTACACAGATACGCAGTATTTT | CASSPELGYTDTQYF
TRBD2 | - | TRBJ2-3 | TRBV6-6 | 15 | TGTGCCAGCAGTTCTCTAGCGGGGGTACCCGATACGCAGTATTTT | CASSSLAGVPDTQYF
TRBD1 | - | TRBJ1-2 | TRBV10-3 | 15 | TGTGCCATCAGCGCGTCCCGGGACAGGGTTGGTGGCTACACCTTC | CAISASRDRVGGYTF
- | - | TRBJ1-1 | TRBV5-5 | 13 | TGTGCCAGCAGCTTTGCAGGGGTCCCTGAAGCTTTCTTT | CASSFAGVPEAFF
- | - | TRBJ2-1 | TRBV6-5 | 11 | TGTGCCAGCAGTTTGGGTCCTGAGCAGTTCTTC | CASSLGPEQFF
TRBD1 | - | TRBJ1-4 | TRBV19 | 17 | TGTGCCAGTAGTGGGGGAACCACAGGGGAAACTAATGAAAAACTGTTTTTT | CASSGGTTGETNEKLFF
TRBD1 | few | TRBJ2-5 | TRBV29-1 | 14 | TGCAGCGTTTGGACAGGAAGGTACCAAGAGACCCAGTACTTC | CSVWTGRYQETQYF
TRBD2 | - | TRBJ2-7 | TRBV5-1 | 13 | TGCGCCAGCAGCTTGAGCGGGACCTACGAGCAGTACTTC | CASSLSGTYEQYF
- | - | TRBJ2-6 | TRBV5-1 | 20 | TGCGCCAGCAGCTTGGCCCCAGATGGAGGGTTTCTCTCTGGGGCCAACGTCCTGACTTTC | CASSLAPDGGFLSGANVLTF
TRBD1 | few | TRBJ1-2 | TRBV3-1/TRBV3-2 | 17 | TGTGCCAGCAGCCCACGACGGGACAGCCTCGCTAACTATGGCTACACCTTC | CASSPRRDSLANYGYTF
- | once | TRBJ1-5 | TRBV15 | 15 | TGTGCCACCAGCAGATACCCGGGAGCAAATCAGCCCCAGCATTTT | CATSRYPGANQPQHF
- | - | TRBJ1-4 | TRBV4-1 | 11 | TGCGCCAGCAGCGCGGACAGACGACTGTTTTTT | CASSADRRLFF
- | - | TRBJ2-7 | TRBV11-2 | 13 | TGTGCCAGCAGCACCGACAGATCCTACGAGCAGTACTTC | CASSTDRSYEQYF
TRBD1 | few | TRBJ2-2 | TRBV6-4 | 15 | TGTGCCAGCGCGGAGACAGGGGACCACACCGGGGAGCTGTTTTTT | CASAETGDHTGELFF
- | - | TRBJ1-4 | TRBV11-2 | 16 | TGTGCCAGCAGCTCCTCGGGGGGCGGGGGATATGAAAAACTGTTTTTT | CASSSSGGGGYEKLFF
TRBD1 | few | TRBJ2-5 | TRBV7-8 | 16 | TGTGCCAGCAGCTTAGTATCGGGACAGGGTGGGCAGGACCAGTACTTC | CASSLVSGQGGQDQYF
- | - | TRBJ1-5 | TRBV30 | 15 | TGTGCCTGGAGTGGCGGGGAGATCACTAATCAGCCCCAGCATTTT | CAWSGGEITNQPQHF
- | - | TRBJ1-1 | TRBV7-2 | 15 | TGTGCCAGCAGCCCCCACAGGGAGGTGAACACTGAAGCTTTCTTT | CASSPHREVNTEAFF
TRBD2 | - | TRBJ2-5 | TRBV11-2 | 15 | TGTGCCAGCAGCTTAGTGGGGACTAGCGGGGAGACCCAGTACTTC | CASSLVGTSGETQYF
TRBD1 | - | TRBJ1-2 | TRBV10-3 | 14 | TGTGCCATCAGTGATTCAGGGGGAAGCTATGGCTACACCTTC | CAISDSGGSYGYTF
- | - | TRBJ1-1 | TRBV24-1 | 12 | TGTGCCACCAGTGTTACGGGCTTTGAAGCTTTCTTT | CATSVTGFEAFF
- | few | TRBJ1-1 | TRBV19 | 15 | TGTGCCAGTACCTCCCCGGGACGGGGGAACACTGAAGCTTTCTTT | CASTSPGRGNTEAFF
TRBD1 | - | TRBJ1-3 | TRBV7-6 | 17 | TGTGCCAGCAGCTTAAGGACGGGAACAGGGGCTGGAAACACCATATATTTT | CASSLRTGTGAGNTIYF
- | - | TRBJ2-6 | TRBV18 | 13 | TGTGCCACCACGATGGACCTTTACAACGTCCTGACTTTC | CATTMDLYNVLTF
TRBD1 | - | TRBJ1-6 | TRBV5-1 | 16 | TGCGCCAGCAGCTTGCTAGGGGGCGTACGCAATTCACCCCTCCACTTT | CASSLLGGVRNSPLHF
- | - | TRBJ1-1 | TRBV4-2 | 13 | TGTGCCAGCAGCCAAGATCGGCGCAGTGAAGCTTTCTTT | CASSQDRRSEAFF
- | - | TRBJ1-5 | TRBV12-3/TRBV12-4 | 13 | TGTGCCAGCAGTTTAGGCAGTAATCAGCCCCAGCATTTT | CASSLGSNQPQHF